These T cell receptor beta chains were read from a single sample in a study of blood T cell repertoires in COVID-19. Assay used: immunoSEQ multiplex PCR; TCRdb lists only in-frame clones, some missing. This sample carries some 160,000 clones, over 75% of them seen once, and the ten largest clones take approximately 12%. The source material was peripheral blood. These receptors originate from a man aged 70 or older who had recovered from COVID-19. CDR3s leave out the opening cysteine and the closing phenylalanine or tryptophan. A D gene is named only where the DNA matches it firmly.

V gene: TRBV19; D gene: TRBD2; J gene: TRBJ2-1; CDR3 length: 13; CDR3 protein: ASSIGGEPSNEQF
V gene: TRBV6-5; D gene: NA; J gene: TRBJ1-5; CDR3 length: 13; CDR3 protein: ASSYGGAGGQPQH
V gene: TRBV7-6; D gene: NA; J gene: TRBJ2-3; CDR3 length: 13; CDR3 protein: ASSPTDRGTDTQY
V gene: TRBV5-1; D gene: TRBD2; J gene: TRBJ2-7; CDR3 length: 12; CDR3 protein: ASSLDRDYYEQY
V gene: TRBV5-1; D gene: NA; J gene: TRBJ2-2; CDR3 length: 12; CDR3 protein: ASSLSPDTGELF
V gene: TRBV18; D gene: TRBD1; J gene: TRBJ1-1; CDR3 length: 12; CDR3 protein: ASSSGTVNTEAF
V gene: TRBV20-1; D gene: NA; J gene: TRBJ2-1; CDR3 length: 8; CDR3 protein: SATRIEQF
V gene: TRBV5-1; D gene: TRBD2; J gene: TRBJ2-1; CDR3 length: 14; CDR3 protein: ASSPAGTRGYNEQF
V gene: TRBV12-3/TRBV12-4; D gene: NA; J gene: TRBJ1-1; CDR3 length: 11; CDR3 protein: ASSDTGGGEAF
V gene: TRBV6-1; D gene: NA; J gene: TRBJ1-5; CDR3 length: 11; CDR3 protein: ASSEDRLQPQH
V gene: TRBV6-5; D gene: TRBD1; J gene: TRBJ1-6; CDR3 length: 12; CDR3 protein: ASSWDRGNSPLH
V gene: TRBV28; D gene: TRBD2; J gene: TRBJ2-5; CDR3 length: 14; CDR3 protein: ASSPGTSGSFETQY
V gene: TRBV18; D gene: TRBD1; J gene: TRBJ1-2; CDR3 length: 12; CDR3 protein: ASSFDRGRYGYT